This entry features one T cell receptor (beta chain) sequence. Original processing methods: Reference gene primer amplification in the assay estimated nucleated cell counts. Some clones are missing from TCRdb's copy, which holds only in-frame ones; the method was immunoSEQ multiplex PCR. V and J calls and clone size are those listed in that table; D and trimming were worked out from the DNA. This table has approximately 230,000 clones, around four fifths appearing once. The CDR3 has 14 amino acids. V lost 3 bases to trimming and J lost 3 bases, with 10 bases between them. CDR1 and CDR2 from the germline V gene are MDHEN and SYDVKM. The source of the sample is a study of blood T cell repertoires in COVID-19. The overall study: Donors in the United States, Italy and Spain gave samples during acute or convalescent COVID-19. T cells, B-cell-depleted T cells, or PBMCs supplied cDNA or gDNA.

The chain carries TRBV28 and TRBJ2-3, with a weak D call TRBD2 (6 bases). This TCR was sampled from a woman in her thirties or forties with active or convalescent COVID-19. The material sequenced was peripheral blood. CDR3 amino acids: CASSLGGVTDTQYF. The DNA of the CDR3 is TGTGCCAGCAGTTTGGGCGGGGTAACAGATACGCAGTATTTT. Filled out from reference TRBV28 and TRBJ2-3, the complete variable domain reads DVKVTQSSRYLVKRTGEKVFLECVQDMDHENMFWYRQDPGLGLRLIYFSYDVKMKEKGDIPEGYSVSREKKERFSLILESASTNQTSMYLCASSLGGVTDTQYFGPGTRLTVL.